This passage covers 27 T cell receptor beta chains from one sample sequenced in a study of spatial heterogeneity in lung cancer. TCRdb re-called the 5' RACE reads with MiXCR, one entry per CDR3 protein. Among just under 95,000 distinct CDR3 sequences listed, approximately 12% were seen once. Indicated time point: sample taken at primary tumor resection. Whole RNA from tumor, nontumor lung or frozen PBMC was sequenced unsorted. Specimen: PBMCs, collected at surgery. The receptors come from a male donor with early-stage non-small cell lung cancer.

There are a few counts of this clonotype. V usage is TRBV13 and J usage is TRBJ2-1, with D possibly TRBD1 on 6 matching bases. Between the trimmed V and J ends, which lost 4 bases and 6 bases, there was a span of 10 bases. Looked up from germline, CDR1 is PRHDT and CDR2 is FYEKMQ (reference sequence). This CDR3 contains 13 residues. The CDR3 loop is CASSSIGGNEQFF. In DNA form, the CDR3 reads TGTGCCAGCAGCTCCATAGGGGGCAATGAGCAGTTCTTC.

CDR3 loop: CASKVAPRVGGEAFF. DNA for the CDR3: TGTGCCAGCAAGGTTGCCCCCAGGGTTGGGGGTGAGGCTTTCTTT. The chain recombines TRBV28 with TRBJ1-1; TRBD1 might be the D (5 bases). Trimming took off 7 bases at V and 11 bases at J, with 26 bases between the two ends. CDR3 length equals 15 residues. Looked up from germline, CDR1 is MDHEN and CDR2 is SYDVKM.

The gene calls are TRBV20-1 and TRBJ1-5; TRBD1 is a possible D gene (6 bases). Trimming took 5 bases from V and 4 from J, leaving 9 bases between them. CDR3 length equals 12 residues. The V gene's germline CDR1 is DFQATT and CDR2 SNEGSKA (reference sequence). CDR3 coding DNA: TGCAGTGCTCAGGGGTTGAATCAGCCCCAGCATTTT. Translating gives CSAQGLNQPQHF.

This clonotype was counted a few times. This rearrangement joins TRBV6-5 to TRBJ2-3, with a tentative D call TRBD1 (5 bases). The germline V gene has CDR1 MNHEY and CDR2 SVGAGI. This CDR3 has 14 amino acids. Trimming pared 6 bases from V and 0 bases from J, leaving 10 bases between. CDR3 nucleotide sequence: TGTGCCAGCAGAGGGGCCGGGAGCACAGATACGCAGTATTTT. As protein: CASRGAGSTDTQYF.

This chain joins TRBV12-3 or TRBV12-4 and TRBJ2-7, with D possibly matching TRBD2 (6 bases). CDR3 length: 13 amino acids. V gave up 5 bases and J gave up 2 bases, with 10 bases separating them. Written as DNA, the CDR3 is TGTGCCAGCAGTACGACGGGAGCCTACGAGCAGTACTTC. Its translation is CASSTTGAYEQYF.

The genes are TRBV7-6 and TRBJ1-2, with D hard to call. The CDR3 sequence is 12 residues long. Trimming took 8 bases from V and 7 from J, leaving 14 bases between them. In germline, CDR1 is SGHVS, CDR2 FNYEAQ. This CDR3 reads CASSTYTAGYTF. As DNA, the CDR3 is TGTGCCAGCTCTACTTATACCGCTGGCTACACCTTC.

The chain carries TRBV2 and TRBJ2-7; D gene ambiguous. The germline V gene has CDR1 SNHLY and CDR2 FYNNEI. CDR3 length equals 12 residues. Trimming took off 5 bases at V and 3 bases at J, with 8 bases between the two ends. CDR3 region: CASSRQSYEQYF. The CDR3 coding sequence is TGTGCCAGCAGTCGGCAGAGCTACGAGCAGTACTTC.

This sequence joins TRBV11-2 and TRBJ2-3; 8 bases agree with TRBD1. V trimming: 4 bases; J trimming: 4 bases; junction bases outside the gene matches: 10. CDR1 and CDR2 from the germline V gene are SGHAT and FQNNGV. The CDR3 covers 16 residues. The CDR3 loop reads CASSSRTGHSADTQYF. DNA of the CDR3: TGTGCCAGCAGCTCCCGGACAGGGCACAGCGCAGATACGCAGTATTTT.

The rearrangement links TRBV29-1 to TRBJ2-7, with 13 bases identical to TRBD2. J was trimmed by 0 bases and V by 7 bases; bases with no gene match: 3. Germline V CDR1 and CDR2: SQVTM, ANQGSEA. The CDR3 has 14 amino acids. The CDR3 region has the DNA TGCAGCGCGGGACTAGCGGGAACCTCCTACGAGCAGTACTTC. It yields the protein CSAGLAGTSYEQYF.

This clonotype was seen a few times. The J gene is TRBJ1-2, the V gene TRBV20-1; 8 bases line up with TRBD1. The V and J ends lost 2 bases and 3 bases, in that order; junction bases with no gene match: 2. CDR3 length: 13 residues. Germline CDR1 and CDR2: DFQATT and SNEGSKA (reference sequence). CDR3 sequence: CSARQGADYGYTF. CDR3 nucleotides: TGCAGTGCTAGACAGGGGGCGGACTATGGCTACACCTTC.

There are a few counts of this clonotype. The rearrangement links TRBV12-3 or TRBV12-4 to TRBJ1-1, with 9 nucleotides matching TRBD1. This CDR3 region has 14 residues. V gave up 7 bases and J gave up 6 bases; unmatched junction bases: 9. The CDR3 nucleotides read TGTGCCAGCATTACAGGGGGCGCGCCATCTGAAGCTTTCTTT. Translation: CASITGGAPSEAFF.

This clonotype was detected many times. This chain joins TRBV24-1 and TRBJ1-1; D possibly corresponds to TRBD1 (6 bases). The CDR3 runs 14 residues. Trimming left V 5 bases short and J 4 bases short, with 13 bases between. CDR1 KGHDR and CDR2 SFDVKD come from the germline V gene. The DNA for the CDR3 is TGTGCCACCAGTGCACAGGGAAAAGGCACTGAAGCTTTCTTT. Its translation is CATSAQGKGTEAFF.

This clonotype appeared many times. The gene calls are TRBV6-6 and TRBJ2-7; D call uncertain. The germline V and J ends were trimmed by 6 bases and 2 bases, with 5 bases remaining between them. CDR1 and CDR2 from the germline V gene are MNHNY and SVGAGI (reference sequence). This CDR3 region has 11 residues. The chain's CDR3 is CASRTAYEQYF. The CDR3 bases are TGTGCCAGCAGAACCGCCTACGAGCAGTACTTC.

This clonotype was recorded many times. J is TRBJ1-1 and V is TRBV7-2; the match to TRBD1 covers 12 bases. The CDR3 runs 14 residues. Trimming at V came to 3 bases and at J to 6 bases, leaving 2 bases not matched to a gene. The germline gives CDR1 SGHTA, CDR2 FQGNSA. In DNA form, the CDR3 reads TGTGCCAGCAGCTTCCGGGACAGGGGGCCTGAAGCTTTCTTT. Protein sequence: CASSFRDRGPEAFF.

This chain links TRBV9 with TRBJ2-7, with D maybe TRBD2 (6 bases). Per germline, CDR1 SGDLS and CDR2 YYNGEE. V was cut by 0 bases and J by 3 bases, with 13 bases left in between. The CDR3 totals 15 residues. The CDR3 here is CASSVEPAGVYEQYF. Here the CDR3 DNA reads TGTGCCAGCAGCGTAGAACCAGCGGGTGTCTACGAGCAGTACTTC.

Points on this clonotype: At one boundary the junction diverges from the germline segment, which might be a read error. The V call is TRBV29-1, the J call TRBJ2-3, with 8 bases identical to TRBD2. The CDR3 extends over 13 amino acids. CDR1 is SQVTM, CDR2 ANQGSEA, per germline. The CDR3 sequence: CSVKRELTETQYF. CDR3 DNA sequence: TGCAGCGTTAAGCGGGAGTTGACAGAAACGCAGTATTTT.

This clonotype was detected once. The rearrangement links TRBV5-1 to TRBJ2-5; 9 nucleotides agree with TRBD1. This CDR3 region has 15 residues. V shed 2 bases and J 3 bases; nucleotides not matched to a gene: 5. The germline gives CDR1 SGHRS, CDR2 YFSETQ. The CDR3 is CASSFDRGIEETQYF. CDR3 in DNA: TGCGCCAGCAGCTTTGACAGGGGGATTGAAGAGACCCAGTACTTC.

The chain joins TRBV5-1 to TRBJ2-7; 9 nucleotides line up with TRBD1. With 4 bases clipped from V and 5 bases from J, the junction kept 7 bases outside the gene matches. The CDR3 sequence is 14 residues long. CDR1 SGHRS and CDR2 YFSETQ come from the germline V gene. The CDR3 here is CASSQPGQGNEQYF. The CDR3 DNA sequence: TGCGCCAGCAGCCAACCCGGACAGGGGAACGAGCAGTACTTC.

The chain carries TRBV7-9 and TRBJ2-3; tentatively, D is TRBD2 (5 bases). The V end was cut by 5 bases, the J end by 2 bases, with 14 bases between. CDR1 is SEHNR, CDR2 FQNEAQ, per germline (reference sequence). This CDR3 has 15 amino acids. The CDR3 bases are TGTGCCAGCAGCGGACGAGGGAGTTCCACAGATACGCAGTATTTT. This sequence encodes CASSGRGSSTDTQYF.

This clonotype was counted a few times. The CDR3 reads CASSWQRSSYNEQFF. In DNA form, the CDR3 reads TGTGCCAGCAGTTGGCAGAGGAGCTCCTACAATGAGCAGTTCTTC. This rearrangement joins TRBV27 to TRBJ2-1; no reliable D call. CDR1 is MNHEY, CDR2 SMNVEV, per germline (reference sequence). This CDR3 is 15 amino acids long. V was cut by 4 bases and J by 0 bases, with 10 bases left in between.

The V and J genes are TRBV6-1 and TRBJ1-5, with TRBD1 as a possible D gene (5 bases). This CDR3 is built from 14 residues. Germline V lookup: CDR1 MNHNS, CDR2 SASEGT. The V and J ends lost 2 bases and 3 bases respectively, with 8 bases between them. CDR3 protein: CASSELRDNQPQHF. Here the CDR3 DNA reads TGTGCCAGCAGTGAACTCAGGGACAATCAGCCCCAGCATTTT.

This clonotype came up a few times. CDR3 sequence: CASSPGLQGYTEAFF. The CDR3 nucleotides are TGCGCCAGCAGCCCGGGACTCCAGGGTTATACTGAAGCTTTCTTT. The rearrangement links TRBV4-1 to TRBJ1-1, with a weak D call TRBD1 (5 bases). CDR1 is MGHRA, CDR2 YSYEKL, per germline. CDR3 size: 15 residues. Trimming removed 4 bases from V and 5 bases from J, with 17 bases in between.

This clonotype appeared a single time. The rearrangement joins TRBV30 to TRBJ1-1; D perhaps matches TRBD1 (5 bases). The ends were cut back, 1 base at V and 5 bases at J, with 17 bases in the middle. The germline CDR1 and CDR2 sequences are GTSNPN and SVGIG (reference sequence). The CDR3 runs 15 residues. CDR3 DNA sequence: TGTGCCTGGAGTGCCCTTCAGGGCGTCGCGACTGAAGCTTTCTTT. Protein: CAWSALQGVATEAFF.

The rearrangement links TRBV27 to TRBJ2-7; D might be TRBD1 (5 bases). Germline CDR1 is MNHEY and CDR2 is SMNVEV (reference sequence). V gave up 0 bases and J gave up 2 bases, with 5 bases separating them. This CDR3 has 13 residues. CDR3 bases: TGTGCCAGCAGTTTATCAGGGGCCTACGAGCAGTACTTC. Residues: CASSLSGAYEQYF.

This clonotype came up a few times. J is TRBJ2-7 and V is TRBV29-1, with D tentatively TRBD1 (5 bases). Looked up from germline, CDR1 is SQVTM and CDR2 is ANQGSEA. V was trimmed by 5 bases and J by 1 base, leaving 9 bases between them. This CDR3 contains 12 residues. CDR3 DNA sequence: TGCAGCGTTTCGGCAGGGTCCTACGAGCAGTACTTC. Its protein product is CSVSAGSYEQYF.

There are many counts of this clonotype. V is TRBV14 and J is TRBJ1-1, with D unresolved. The ends were cut back, 0 bases at V and 5 bases at J, with 7 bases in the middle. The CDR3 runs 13 residues. Germline V gives CDR1 SGHDN, CDR2 FVKESK. CDR3 sequence reads: CASSQDMLTEAFF. The DNA for the CDR3 is TGTGCCAGCAGCCAAGATATGCTTACTGAAGCTTTCTTT.

This clonotype turned up a few times. The chain carries TRBV7-6 and TRBJ2-7; D tentatively fits TRBD1 or TRBD2 (5 bases each). CDR1 is SGHVS, CDR2 FNYEAQ, per germline. V was trimmed by 1 base and J by 0 bases, leaving 7 bases between them. The CDR3 consists of 14 residues. The CDR3, as DNA: TGTGCCAGCAGCTTAGGGGACGACTCCTACGAGCAGTACTTC. This codes for CASSLGDDSYEQYF.